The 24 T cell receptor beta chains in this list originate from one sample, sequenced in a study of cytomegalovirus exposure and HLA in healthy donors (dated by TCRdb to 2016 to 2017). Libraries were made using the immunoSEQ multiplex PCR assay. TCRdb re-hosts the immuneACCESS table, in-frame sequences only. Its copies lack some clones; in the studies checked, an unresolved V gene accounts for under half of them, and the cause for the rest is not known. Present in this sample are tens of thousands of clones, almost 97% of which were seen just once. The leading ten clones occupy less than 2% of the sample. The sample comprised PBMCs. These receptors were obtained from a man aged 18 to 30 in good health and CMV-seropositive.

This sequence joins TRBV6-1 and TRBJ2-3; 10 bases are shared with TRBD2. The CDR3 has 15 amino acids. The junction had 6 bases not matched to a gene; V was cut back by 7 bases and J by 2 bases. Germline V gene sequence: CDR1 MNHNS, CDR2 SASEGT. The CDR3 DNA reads TGTGCCAGCAACATAGCGGGAGGTAACACAGATACGCAGTATTTT. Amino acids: CASNIAGGNTDTQYF.

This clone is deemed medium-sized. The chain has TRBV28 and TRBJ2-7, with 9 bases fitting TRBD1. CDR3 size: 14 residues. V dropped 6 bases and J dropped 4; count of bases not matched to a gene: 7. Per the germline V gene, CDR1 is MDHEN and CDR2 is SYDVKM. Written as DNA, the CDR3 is TGTGCCAGCAGAGCCGGGACAGGGATTTACGAGCAGTACTTC. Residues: CASRAGTGIYEQYF.

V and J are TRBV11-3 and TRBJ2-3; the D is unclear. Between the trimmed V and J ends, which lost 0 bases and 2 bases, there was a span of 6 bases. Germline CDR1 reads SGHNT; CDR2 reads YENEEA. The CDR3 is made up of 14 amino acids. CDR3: CASSLDRFTDTQYF. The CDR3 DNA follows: TGTGCCAGCAGCTTAGACAGGTTCACAGATACGCAGTATTTT. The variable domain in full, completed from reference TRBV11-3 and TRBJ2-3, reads EAGVVQSPRYKIIEKKQPVAFWCNPISGHNTLYWYLQNLGQGPELLIRYENEEAVDDSQLPKDRFSAERLKGVDSTLKIQPAELGDSAVYLCASSLDRFTDTQYFGPGTRLTVL.

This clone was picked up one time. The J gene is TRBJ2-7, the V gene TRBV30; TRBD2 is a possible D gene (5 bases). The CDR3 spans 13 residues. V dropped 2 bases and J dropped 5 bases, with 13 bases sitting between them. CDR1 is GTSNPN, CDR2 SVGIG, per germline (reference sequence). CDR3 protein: CAWSLRGPDEQYF. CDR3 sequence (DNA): TGTGCCTGGAGTCTCAGAGGGCCGGACGAGCAGTACTTC. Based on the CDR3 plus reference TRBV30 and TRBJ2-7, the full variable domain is SQTIHQWPATLVQPVGSPLSLECTVEGTSNPNLYWYRQAAGRGLQLLFYSVGIGQISSEVPQNLSASRPQDRQFILSSKKLLLSDSGFYLCAWSLRGPDEQYFGPGTRLTVT.

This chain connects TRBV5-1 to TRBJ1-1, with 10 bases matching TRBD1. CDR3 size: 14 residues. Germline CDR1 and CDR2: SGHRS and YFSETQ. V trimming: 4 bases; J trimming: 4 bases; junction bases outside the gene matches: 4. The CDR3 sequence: CASSGDRGFTEAFF. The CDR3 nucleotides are TGCGCCAGCAGCGGGGACAGGGGTTTCACTGAAGCTTTCTTT.

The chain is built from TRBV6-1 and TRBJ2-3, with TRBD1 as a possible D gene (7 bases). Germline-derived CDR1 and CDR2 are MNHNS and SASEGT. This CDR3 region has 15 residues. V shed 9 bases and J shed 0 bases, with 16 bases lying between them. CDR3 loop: CASGEAGGSTDTQYF. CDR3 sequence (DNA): TGTGCCAGTGGAGAGGCAGGGGGGAGCACAGATACGCAGTATTTT.

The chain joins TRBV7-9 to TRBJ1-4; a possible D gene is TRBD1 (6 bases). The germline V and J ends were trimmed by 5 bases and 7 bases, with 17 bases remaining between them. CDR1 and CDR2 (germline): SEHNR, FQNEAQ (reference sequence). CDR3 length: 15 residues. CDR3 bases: TGTGCCAGCAGCCCCCGTCCAGGGGCGGGTGAAAAACTGTTTTTT. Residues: CASSPRPGAGEKLFF.

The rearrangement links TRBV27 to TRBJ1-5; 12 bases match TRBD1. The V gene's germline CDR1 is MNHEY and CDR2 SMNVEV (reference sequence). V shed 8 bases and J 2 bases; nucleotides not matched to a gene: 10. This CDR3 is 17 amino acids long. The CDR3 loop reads CASGGQGARTGNQPQHF. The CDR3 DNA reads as TGTGCCAGCGGGGGACAGGGGGCTAGGACGGGCAATCAGCCCCAGCATTTT.

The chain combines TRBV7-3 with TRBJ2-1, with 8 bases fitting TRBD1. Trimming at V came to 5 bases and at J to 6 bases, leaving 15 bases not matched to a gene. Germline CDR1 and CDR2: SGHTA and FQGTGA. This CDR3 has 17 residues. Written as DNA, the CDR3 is TGTGCCAGCAGCCTCGGGACAGGATTTGTAGAGGCCAATGAGCAGTTCTTC. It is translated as CASSLGTGFVEANEQFF.

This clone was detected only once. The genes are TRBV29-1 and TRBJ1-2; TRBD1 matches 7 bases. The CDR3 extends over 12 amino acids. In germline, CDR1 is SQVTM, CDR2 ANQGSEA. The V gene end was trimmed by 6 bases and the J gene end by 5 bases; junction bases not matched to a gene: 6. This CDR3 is CSVRGTGYGYTF. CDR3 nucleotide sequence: TGCAGCGTCAGGGGGACCGGATATGGCTACACCTTC.

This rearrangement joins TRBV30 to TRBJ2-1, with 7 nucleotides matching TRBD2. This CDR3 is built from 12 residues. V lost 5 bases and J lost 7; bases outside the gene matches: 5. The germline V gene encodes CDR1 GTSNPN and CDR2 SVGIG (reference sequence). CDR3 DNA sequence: TGTGCCTGGGCCCGCGGGGGTAATGAGCAGTTCTTC. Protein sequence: CAWARGGNEQFF.

CDR3 loop: CASSYRGDEAFF. DNA of the CDR3: TGTGCCAGCAGTTACCGGGGGGACGAAGCTTTCTTT. The chain uses TRBV6-5 and TRBJ1-1; the D gene is possibly TRBD1 (5 bases). The CDR3 has 12 amino acids. The V gene's germline CDR1 is MNHEY and CDR2 SVGAGI. V shed 2 bases and J shed 8 bases, with 9 bases lying between them.

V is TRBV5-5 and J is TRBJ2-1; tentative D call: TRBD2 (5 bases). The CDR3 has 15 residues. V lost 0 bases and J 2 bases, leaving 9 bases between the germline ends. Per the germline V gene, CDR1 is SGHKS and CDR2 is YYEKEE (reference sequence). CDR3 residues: CASSLEAETYNEQFF. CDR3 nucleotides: TGTGCCAGCAGCTTGGAAGCGGAAACCTACAATGAGCAGTTCTTC.

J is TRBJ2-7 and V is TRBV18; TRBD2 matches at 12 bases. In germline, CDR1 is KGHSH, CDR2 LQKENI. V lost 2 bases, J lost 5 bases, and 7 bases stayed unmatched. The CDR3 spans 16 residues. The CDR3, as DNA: TGTGCCAGCTCACCAACACTAGCGGGAGGAAGGGACGAGCAGTACTTC. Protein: CASSPTLAGGRDEQYF.

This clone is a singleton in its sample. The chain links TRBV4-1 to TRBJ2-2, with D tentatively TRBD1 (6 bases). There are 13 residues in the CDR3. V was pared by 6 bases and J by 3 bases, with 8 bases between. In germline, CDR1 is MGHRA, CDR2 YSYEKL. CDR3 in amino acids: CASRRTDTGELFF. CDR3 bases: TGCGCCAGCAGACGGACAGACACCGGGGAGCTGTTTTTT.

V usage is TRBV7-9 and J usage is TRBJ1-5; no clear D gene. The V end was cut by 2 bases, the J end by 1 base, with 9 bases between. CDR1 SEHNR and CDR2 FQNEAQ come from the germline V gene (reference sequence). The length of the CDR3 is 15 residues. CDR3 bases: TGTGCCAGCAGCTTAACGGGAGACAGCAATCAGCCCCAGCATTTT. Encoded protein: CASSLTGDSNQPQHF.

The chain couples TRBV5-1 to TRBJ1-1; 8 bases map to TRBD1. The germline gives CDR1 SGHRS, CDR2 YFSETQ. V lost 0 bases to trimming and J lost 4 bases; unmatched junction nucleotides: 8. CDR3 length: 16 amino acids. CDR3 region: CASSLAGGLGPTEAFF. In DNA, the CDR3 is TGCGCCAGCAGCTTGGCAGGGGGCCTCGGTCCCACTGAAGCTTTCTTT.

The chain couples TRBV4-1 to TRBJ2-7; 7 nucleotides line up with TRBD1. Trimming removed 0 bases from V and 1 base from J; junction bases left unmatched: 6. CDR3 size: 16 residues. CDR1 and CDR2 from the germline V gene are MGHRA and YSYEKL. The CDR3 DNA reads TGCGCCAGCAGCCAAGATCGCTGGGACAGATCCTACGAGCAGTACTTC. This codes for CASSQDRWDRSYEQYF.

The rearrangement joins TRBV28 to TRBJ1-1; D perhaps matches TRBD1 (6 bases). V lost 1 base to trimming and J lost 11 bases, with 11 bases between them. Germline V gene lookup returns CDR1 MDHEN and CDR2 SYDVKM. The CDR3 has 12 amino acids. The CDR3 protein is CASSLFRGRAFF. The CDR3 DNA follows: TGTGCCAGCAGTTTATTCAGGGGTCGGGCTTTCTTT.

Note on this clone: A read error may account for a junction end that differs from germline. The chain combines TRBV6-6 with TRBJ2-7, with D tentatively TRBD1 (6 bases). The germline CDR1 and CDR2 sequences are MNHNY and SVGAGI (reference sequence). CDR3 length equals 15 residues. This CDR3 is CASRPNRVGSSEQYF. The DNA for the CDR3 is TGTGCCAGCAGACCTAACAGGGTTGGATCCTCCGAGCAGTACTTC.

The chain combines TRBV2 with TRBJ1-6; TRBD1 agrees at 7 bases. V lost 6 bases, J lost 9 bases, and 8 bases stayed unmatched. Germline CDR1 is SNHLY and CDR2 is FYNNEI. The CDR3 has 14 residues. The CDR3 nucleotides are TGTGCCAGCAGGGATGACAGGGAAGGTTCACCCCTCCACTTT. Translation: CASRDDREGSPLHF. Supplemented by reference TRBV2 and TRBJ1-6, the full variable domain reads EPEVTQTPSHQVTQMGQEVILRCVPISNHLYFYWYRQILGQKVEFLVSFYNNEISEKSEIFDDQFSVERPDGSNFTLKIRSTKLEDSAMYFCASRDDREGSPLHFGNGTRLTVT.

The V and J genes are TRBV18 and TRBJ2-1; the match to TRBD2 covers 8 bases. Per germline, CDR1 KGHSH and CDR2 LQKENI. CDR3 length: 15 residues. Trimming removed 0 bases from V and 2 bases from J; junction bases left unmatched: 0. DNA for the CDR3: TGTGCCAGCTCACCACCTAGCGGGGCCTACAATGAGCAGTTCTTC. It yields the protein CASSPPSGAYNEQFF. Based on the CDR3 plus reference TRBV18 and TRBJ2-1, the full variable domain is NAGVMQNPRHLVRRRGQEARLRCSPMKGHSHVYWYRQLPEEGLKFMVYLQKENIIDESGMPKERFSAEFPKEGPSILRIQQVVRGDSAAYFCASSPPSGAYNEQFFGPGTRLTVL.

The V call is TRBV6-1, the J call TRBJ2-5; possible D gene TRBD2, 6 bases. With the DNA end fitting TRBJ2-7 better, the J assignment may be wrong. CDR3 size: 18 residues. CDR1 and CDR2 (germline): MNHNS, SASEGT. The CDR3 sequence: CASSVGAFLGGSSYEQYF. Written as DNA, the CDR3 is TGTGCCAGCAGTGTAGGGGCCTTTCTGGGGGGTTCGTCCTACGAGCAGTACTTC.

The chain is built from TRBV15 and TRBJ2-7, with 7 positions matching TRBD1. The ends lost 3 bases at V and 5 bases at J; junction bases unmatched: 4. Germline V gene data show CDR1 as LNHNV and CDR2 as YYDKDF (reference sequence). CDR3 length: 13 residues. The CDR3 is CATSSAQGDEQYF. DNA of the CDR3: TGTGCCACCAGCAGCGCGCAGGGGGACGAGCAGTACTTC.